The clone carrying this T cell receptor (beta chain) was counted at least ten times. Its specificity is not known. The sample comes from a study of regulatory T cells in long-lasting Graves disease. Study findings and constraints: Persistent cases favored TRBV28, TRBJ1-2 and TRBJ2-5.

Time point reported: persistent/refractory GD, antithyroid drugs over 5 years with positive TRAb. PBMC RNA was the source of the TCR library. Arm-PCR of CDR3 regions with iRepertoire HTBI primers generated TCR beta libraries. One entry per CDR3 protein results from TCRdb running MiXCR on the multiplex PCR reads. Of 400,000 to 600,000 distinct CDR3 sequences in the sample, 20% to 25% were seen once. From germline, CDR1 is SGHVS and CDR2 FQNEAQ. V was clipped by 1 base and J by 5 bases, with 21 bases between them. This CDR3 has 18 amino acids. The source was peripheral blood mononuclear cells (PBMCs), collected when the disease was refractory, from a patient treated with antithyroid drugs. The TCR comes from a female donor with Graves disease. The V call is TRBV7-8, the J call TRBJ1-5; D not resolved. CDR3 sequence (DNA): TGTGCCAGCAGCTTAGACTTGACAACCCGCCGGGTCCATCAGCCCCAGCATTTT. It codes for CASSLDLTTRRVHQPQHF.